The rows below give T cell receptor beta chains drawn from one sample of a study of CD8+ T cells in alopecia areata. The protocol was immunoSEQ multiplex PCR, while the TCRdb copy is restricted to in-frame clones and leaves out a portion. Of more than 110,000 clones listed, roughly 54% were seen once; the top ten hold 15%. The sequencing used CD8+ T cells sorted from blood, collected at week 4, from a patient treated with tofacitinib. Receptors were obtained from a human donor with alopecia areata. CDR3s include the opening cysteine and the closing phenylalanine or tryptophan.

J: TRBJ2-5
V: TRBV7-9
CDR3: CASSLPWAEETQYF

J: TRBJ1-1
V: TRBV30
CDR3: CAWGYGPSGTEAFF

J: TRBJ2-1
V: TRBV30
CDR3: CAWNPKGGYNEQFF

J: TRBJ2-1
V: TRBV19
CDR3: CASSIGTHSNNEQFF

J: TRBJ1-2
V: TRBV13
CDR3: CASSFETVYGYTF

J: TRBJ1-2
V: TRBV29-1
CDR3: CSVEEQYSNYGYTF

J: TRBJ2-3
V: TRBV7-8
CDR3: CASSLEGGGPDTQYF

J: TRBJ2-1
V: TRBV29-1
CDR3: CSVEDQGNEQFF

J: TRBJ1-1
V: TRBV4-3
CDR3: CASSQSGGTEAFF

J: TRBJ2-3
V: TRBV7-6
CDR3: CASSHPLAGSTDTQYF